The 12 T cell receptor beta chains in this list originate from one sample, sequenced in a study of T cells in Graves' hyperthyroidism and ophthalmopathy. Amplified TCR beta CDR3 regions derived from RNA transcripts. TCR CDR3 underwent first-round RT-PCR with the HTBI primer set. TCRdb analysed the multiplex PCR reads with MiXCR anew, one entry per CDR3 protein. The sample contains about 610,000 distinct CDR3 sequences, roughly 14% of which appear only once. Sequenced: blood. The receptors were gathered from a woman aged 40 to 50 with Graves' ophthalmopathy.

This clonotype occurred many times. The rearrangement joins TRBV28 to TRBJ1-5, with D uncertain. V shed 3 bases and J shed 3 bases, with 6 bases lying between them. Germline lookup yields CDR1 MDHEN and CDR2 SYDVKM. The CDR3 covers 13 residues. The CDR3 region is CASSFYANQPQHF. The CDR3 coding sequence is TGTGCCAGCAGTTTTTATGCCAATCAGCCCCAGCATTTT.

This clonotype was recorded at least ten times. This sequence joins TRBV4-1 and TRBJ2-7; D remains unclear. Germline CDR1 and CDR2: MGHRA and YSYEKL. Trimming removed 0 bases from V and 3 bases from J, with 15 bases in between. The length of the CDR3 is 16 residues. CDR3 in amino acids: CASSQESENYNYEQYF. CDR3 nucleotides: TGCGCCAGCAGCCAAGAATCGGAGAACTACAACTACGAGCAGTACTTC.

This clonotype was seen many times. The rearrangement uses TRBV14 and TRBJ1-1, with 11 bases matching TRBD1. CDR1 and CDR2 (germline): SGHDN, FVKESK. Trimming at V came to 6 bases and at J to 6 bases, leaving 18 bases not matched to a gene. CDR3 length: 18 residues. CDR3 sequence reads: CASSLKLPGQGVLAEAFF. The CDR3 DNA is TGTGCCAGCAGTCTAAAACTTCCGGGACAGGGGGTTTTGGCTGAAGCTTTCTTT.

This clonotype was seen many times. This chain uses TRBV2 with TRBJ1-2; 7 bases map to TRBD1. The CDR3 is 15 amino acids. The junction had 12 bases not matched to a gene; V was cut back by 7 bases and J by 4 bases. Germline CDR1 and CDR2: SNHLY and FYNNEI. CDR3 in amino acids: CASIPPEGTVYGYTF. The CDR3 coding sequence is TGTGCCAGCATACCTCCGGAGGGGACAGTCTATGGCTACACCTTC.

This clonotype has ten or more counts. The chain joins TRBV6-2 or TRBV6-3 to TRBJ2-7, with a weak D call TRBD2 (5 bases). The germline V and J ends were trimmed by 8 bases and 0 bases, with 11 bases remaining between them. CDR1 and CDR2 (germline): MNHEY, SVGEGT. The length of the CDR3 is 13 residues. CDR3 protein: CASGPGSSYEQYF. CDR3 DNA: TGTGCCAGCGGACCGGGAAGCTCCTACGAGCAGTACTTC.

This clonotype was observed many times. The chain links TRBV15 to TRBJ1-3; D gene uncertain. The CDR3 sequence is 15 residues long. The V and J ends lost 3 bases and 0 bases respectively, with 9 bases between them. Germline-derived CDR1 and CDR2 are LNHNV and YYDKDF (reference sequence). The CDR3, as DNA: TGTGCCACCAGCAGGGGATGGTCCTCTGGAAACACCATATATTTT. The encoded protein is CATSRGWSSGNTIYF.

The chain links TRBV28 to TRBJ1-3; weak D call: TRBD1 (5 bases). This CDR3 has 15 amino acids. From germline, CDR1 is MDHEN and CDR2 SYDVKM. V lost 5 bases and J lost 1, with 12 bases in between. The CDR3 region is CASSPLSGSGNTIYF. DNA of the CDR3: TGTGCCAGCAGTCCCCTTTCAGGGTCTGGAAACACCATATATTTT.

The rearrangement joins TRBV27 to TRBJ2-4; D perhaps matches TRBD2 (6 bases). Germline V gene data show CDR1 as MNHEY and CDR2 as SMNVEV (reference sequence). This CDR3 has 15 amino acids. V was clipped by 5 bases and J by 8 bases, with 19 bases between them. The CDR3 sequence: CASSLSGTPGHIQYF. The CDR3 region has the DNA TGTGCCAGCAGTCTTTCCGGGACTCCGGGGCACATTCAGTACTTC.

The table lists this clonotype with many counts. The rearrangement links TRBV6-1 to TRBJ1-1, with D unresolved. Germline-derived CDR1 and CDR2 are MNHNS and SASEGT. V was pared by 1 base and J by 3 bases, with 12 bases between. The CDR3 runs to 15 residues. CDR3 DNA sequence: TGTGCCAGCAGTGAAGTAAGGAGAGTATACACTGAAGCTTTCTTT. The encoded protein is CASSEVRRVYTEAFF.

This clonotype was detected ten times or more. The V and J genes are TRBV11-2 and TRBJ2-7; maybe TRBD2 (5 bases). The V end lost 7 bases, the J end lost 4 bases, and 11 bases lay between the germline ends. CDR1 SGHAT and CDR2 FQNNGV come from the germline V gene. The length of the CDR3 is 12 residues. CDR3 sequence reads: CASKGSVYEQYF. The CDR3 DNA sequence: TGTGCCAGCAAAGGTAGCGTATACGAGCAGTACTTC.

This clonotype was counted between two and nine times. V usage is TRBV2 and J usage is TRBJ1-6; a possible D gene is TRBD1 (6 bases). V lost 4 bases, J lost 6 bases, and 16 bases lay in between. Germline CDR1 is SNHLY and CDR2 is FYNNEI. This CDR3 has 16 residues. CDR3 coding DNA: TGTGCCAGCAGTGTTTTGCCAGCAGGGGCTAATTCACCCCTCCACTTT. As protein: CASSVLPAGANSPLHF.

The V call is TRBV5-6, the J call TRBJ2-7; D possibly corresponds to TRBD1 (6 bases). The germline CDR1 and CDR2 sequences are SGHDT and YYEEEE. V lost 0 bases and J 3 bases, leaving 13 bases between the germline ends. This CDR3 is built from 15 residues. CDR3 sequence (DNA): TGTGCCAGCAGCTTGGAGGGGGTCTCCGGCTACGAGCAGTACTTC. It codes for CASSLEGVSGYEQYF.